Listed below are T cell receptor beta chains from one sample, sequenced in a study of somatic mutations in cytotoxic T cells in rheumatoid arthritis. Sequencing was performed with immunoSEQ multiplex PCR; in TCRdb, only in-frame clones are kept and a portion is missing. The sample contains some 26,000 clones, about 80% of which appear only once. The source material was CD8+ T cells sorted from blood. Receptors originate from a middle-aged man in good health. Each CDR3 is given with its conserved first and last residue. D genes are given only for firm matches. Only part of the rows carry a size: once, few, many, or a class if the clone is expanded.

CDR3 length	D gene	V gene	clone size	J gene	CDR3 DNA	CDR3 protein
15	TRBD1	TRBV5-6	-	TRBJ2-1	TGTGCCAGCAGCGCACGGGACAGGGCCTACAATGAGCAGTTCTTC	CASSARDRAYNEQFF
17	TRBD2	TRBV4-2	-	TRBJ2-7	TGTGCCAGCAGCCAACCTCAACTAGCGGGAGGGGTCTACGAGCAGTACTTC	CASSQPQLAGGVYEQYF
17	TRBD1	TRBV7-2	-	TRBJ1-3	TGTGCCAGCAGCTTAGCGGGACAGCCTAGGCCTGGAAACACCATATATTTT	CASSLAGQPRPGNTIYF
15	-	TRBV15	-	TRBJ2-1	TGTGCCACCAGCTCCCCGCAAGGGAGAGCTTATGAGCAGTTCTTC	CATSSPQGRAYEQFF
16	-	TRBV18	-	TRBJ2-7	TGTGCCAGCTCACCACCCACGGGAGTGGGAGCCTACGAGCAGTACTTC	CASSPPTGVGAYEQYF
15	TRBD2	TRBV9	once	TRBJ2-7	TGTGCCAGCAGCGAGGAGGGGAGGGGTTCGTCCGAGCAGTACTTC	CASSEEGRGSSEQYF
18	TRBD1	TRBV7-9	-	TRBJ2-6	TGTGCCAGCAGCTTCCCGGGACAGGGACACTCTGGGGCCAACGTCCTGACTTTC	CASSFPGQGHSGANVLTF
13	-	TRBV15	-	TRBJ2-7	TGTGCCACCACCCAGGACAGAGCCTACGAGCAGTACTTC	CATTQDRAYEQYF
19	TRBD1	TRBV6-7	-	TRBJ1-3	TGTGCCAGCAGTTACTCGGTCACAGGACAGGGTCTCTCTGGAAACACCATATATTTT	CASSYSVTGQGLSGNTIYF
14	-	TRBV27	-	TRBJ1-2	TGTGCCAGCAGTCCAGCCCTAGGGGCGAGGAGCTACACCTTC	CASSPALGARSYTF
14	-	TRBV6-6	-	TRBJ1-1	TGTGCCAGCAGTTACGGGGCGGGGACTTGGGAAGCTTTCTTT	CASSYGAGTWEAFF
14	TRBD1	TRBV6-1	-	TRBJ1-2	TGTGCCAGCACCCCGGGACAGGGGGCCTATGGCTACACCTTC	CASTPGQGAYGYTF
13	TRBD1	TRBV2	-	TRBJ2-1	TGTGCCAGCACCGGGACAGGGGCCCATGAGCAGTTCTTC	CASTGTGAHEQFF
12	-	TRBV7-2	few	TRBJ1-1	TGTGCCAGCAGCTTAGGGCCGACTGAAGCTTTCTTT	CASSLGPTEAFF
12	TRBD1	TRBV10-1	-	TRBJ2-7	TGCGCCAGCAGCCGGGACAGCTACGAGCAGTACTTC	CASSRDSYEQYF
15	TRBD1	TRBV11-2	-	TRBJ2-5	TGTGCCAGCAGCCCAGGACTCAGGGGGCTTGAGACCCAGTACTTC	CASSPGLRGLETQYF
15	TRBD1	TRBV11-3	-	TRBJ2-2	TGTGCCAGCACACAGACAGGGGCAGACACCGGGGAGCTGTTTTTT	CASTQTGADTGELFF
15	-	TRBV7-9	-	TRBJ2-1	TGTGCCAGCAGCTTCGAGAGACAGGGAGGGAATGAGCAGTTCTTC	CASSFERQGGNEQFF
14	-	TRBV30	once	TRBJ1-2	TGTGCCTGGACCAAATACGTCGCTAACTATGGCTACACCTTC	CAWTKYVANYGYTF
17	TRBD2	TRBV10-3	-	TRBJ2-1	TGTGCCATCAGTGACCAACCTTTGACTAGCGGCTACAATGAGCAGTTCTTC	CAISDQPLTSGYNEQFF
16	TRBD2	TRBV27	once	TRBJ2-3	TGTGCCAGCAGTCCAGGGGCGGGAGGGACGAGAGATACGCAGTATTTT	CASSPGAGGTRDTQYF
15	-	TRBV10-3	few	TRBJ1-1	TGTGCCATCAGTGAGCCGGGCCAGGTTGGCAAGCGGGCTTTCTTT	CAISEPGQVGKRAFF
14	TRBD1	TRBV4-1	-	TRBJ1-5	TGCGCCAGCAGCCAAAGGACAGGTAATCAGCCCCAGCATTTT	CASSQRTGNQPQHF
17	TRBD2	TRBV5-5	-	TRBJ2-7	TGTGCCAGCAGCTTGGTGTGGCCGGGAGGCTCGGCCTACGAGCAGTACTTC	CASSLVWPGGSAYEQYF
14	TRBD1	TRBV5-1	-	TRBJ1-2	TGCGCCAGCAGCAAAGGGACAGGAGACTATGGCTACACCTTC	CASSKGTGDYGYTF
17	TRBD2	TRBV11-3	-	TRBJ2-1	TGTGCCAGCAGCTTAGAACTAGCGGGATCTGGATACAATGAGCAGTTCTTC	CASSLELAGSGYNEQFF
11	-	TRBV6-5	-	TRBJ2-7	TGTGCCAGCTCGTACATCAACGAGCAGTACTTC	CASSYINEQYF
15	-	TRBV4-2	-	TRBJ2-1	TGTGCCAGCAGCCAAACCCGAGACTGGAACAATGAGCAGTTCTTC	CASSQTRDWNNEQFF
15	TRBD2	TRBV28	-	TRBJ2-1	TGTGCCAGCAGTCCTCAGCGGGAGCGCCTCAATGAGCAGTTCTTC	CASSPQRERLNEQFF
13	-	TRBV6-1	-	TRBJ2-7	TGTGCCAGCAGTGAAGCCGGGACTTACGAGCAGTACTTC	CASSEAGTYEQYF
14	-	TRBV21-1	-	TRBJ2-5	TGTGCCAGCAGAGACACCAGTACCCAAGAGACCCAGTACTTC	CASRDTSTQETQYF
15	-	TRBV7-6	few	TRBJ1-1	TGTGCCAGCAGCTTAAGGGAACAGGGAGGCACTGAAGCTTTCTTT	CASSLREQGGTEAFF
18	-	TRBV30	-	TRBJ2-6	TGTGCCTGGACGGCCCGGGGCAGGGGATTCTCTGGGGCCAACGTCCTGACTTTC	CAWTARGRGFSGANVLTF
15	-	TRBV5-5	-	TRBJ1-1	TGTGCCAGCAGCTTGGATGGGACAAGATCGTATGAAGCTTTCTTT	CASSLDGTRSYEAFF
17	TRBD1	TRBV9	-	TRBJ2-2	TGTGCCAGCAGCGTAGTCGAGACAGGGTTTAACACCGGGGAGCTGTTTTTT	CASSVVETGFNTGELFF
16	TRBD1	TRBV5-8	-	TRBJ1-4	TGTGCCAGCAGCTTGGGAGAGAGACAGGGGAATGAAAAACTGTTTTTT	CASSLGERQGNEKLFF
12	-	TRBV7-9	few	TRBJ2-7	TGTGCCAGCTCCATTCAGAGGGACGAGCAGTACTTC	CASSIQRDEQYF
15	-	TRBV4-2	-	TRBJ2-2	TGTGCCAGCAGCCCCTCAACGATCGGCACCGGGGAGCTGTTTTTT	CASSPSTIGTGELFF
17	TRBD1	TRBV7-6	-	TRBJ2-2	TGTGCCAGCAGTACCCTTCCGGGACAGGCGAAAGCCGGGGAGCTGTTTTTT	CASSTLPGQAKAGELFF
12	TRBD2	TRBV5-1	-	TRBJ2-1	TGCGCCAGCAGCCCCGGGGGGTATGAGCAGTTCTTC	CASSPGGYEQFF
16	-	TRBV9	-	TRBJ2-3	TGTGCCAGCAGCGTAGAGAGGACCCGGGCTCCTGATACGCAGTATTTT	CASSVERTRAPDTQYF
16	TRBD2	TRBV10-3	-	TRBJ2-1	TGTGCCATCCGGGACCAGGCTAGCGGGATATACAATGAGCAGTTCTTC	CAIRDQASGIYNEQFF
17	-	TRBV11-2	-	TRBJ2-7	TGTGCCAGCAGCTTAGATGCCCCTGGTGTGGACCGCTACGAGCAGTACTTC	CASSLDAPGVDRYEQYF
14	TRBD2	TRBV29-1	-	TRBJ2-7	TGCAGCGTTGAAATAGCTAGCGGGACCTACGAGCAGTACTTC	CSVEIASGTYEQYF
13	TRBD2	TRBV7-9	-	TRBJ2-7	TGTGCCAGCGCAGCGGGAGGGCCTGACGAGCAGTACTTC	CASAAGGPDEQYF
17	TRBD1	TRBV10-3	once	TRBJ1-4	TGTGCCATCAGTGATCCGGACAGGGGGCTAACTAATGAAAAACTGTTTTTT	CAISDPDRGLTNEKLFF
11	-	TRBV4-2	-	TRBJ2-3	TGTGCCAGCAGCGCCACAGATACGCAGTATTTT	CASSATDTQYF
16	TRBD2	TRBV7-9	-	TRBJ2-2	TGTGCCAGCAGCTTAGCGGGACTAGCCAAAGGCGGGGAGCTGTTTTTT	CASSLAGLAKGGELFF
16	-	TRBV7-9	-	TRBJ2-1	TGTGCCAGCAGCTTAGAGGGGGGGGAGGCATACAATGAGCAGTTCTTC	CASSLEGGEAYNEQFF
15	TRBD1	TRBV9	-	TRBJ1-5	TGTGCCAGCAGCGTAGGACAGGGGATCTATCAGCCCCAGCATTTT	CASSVGQGIYQPQHF
15	-	TRBV7-8	-	TRBJ1-6	TGTGCCAGCAGCCCCGGAGGTGGCCAACTCATATCCCTCCACTTT	CASSPGGGQLISLHF
14	-	TRBV4-1	few	TRBJ1-5	TGCGCCAGCAGCCAAGGGCCTGTTAATCAGCCCCAGCATTTT	CASSQGPVNQPQHF
12	-	TRBV7-9	-	TRBJ1-5	TGTGCCAGCAGCCGAAGCAATCAGCCCCAGCATTTT	CASSRSNQPQHF